The clone carrying this TCR beta chain has at least ten counts. Its specificity is not known. This record comes from a study of T cells after yellow fever vaccination. Whole-study findings and limits: FACS-sorted repertoires might harbor abundant contaminating clonotypes from the bulk population. Reappearance after the booster was observed for most primary-vaccination clones (roughly 97% CD4, approximately 90% CD8).

MiXCR, run by TCRdb on the 5' RACE reads, gives a single entry per CDR3 protein. Of approximately 260,000 distinct CDR3 sequences in the sample, about 5% were seen once. Looked up from germline, CDR1 is DFQATT and CDR2 is SNEGSKA (reference sequence). CDR3 size: 12 residues. The rearrangement joins TRBV20-1 to TRBJ1-1, with TRBD1 matching over 8 bases. This sample comprised CD4+ T cells sorted from PBMCs, obtained on the day of the yellow fever booster vaccination. The clonotype originates from a man aged 18 to 35 who received the YFV17D yellow fever vaccine. The CDR3, as DNA: TGCAGGGCCGGGACAGGGAACACTGAAGCTTTCTTT. It specifies CRAGTGNTEAFF.